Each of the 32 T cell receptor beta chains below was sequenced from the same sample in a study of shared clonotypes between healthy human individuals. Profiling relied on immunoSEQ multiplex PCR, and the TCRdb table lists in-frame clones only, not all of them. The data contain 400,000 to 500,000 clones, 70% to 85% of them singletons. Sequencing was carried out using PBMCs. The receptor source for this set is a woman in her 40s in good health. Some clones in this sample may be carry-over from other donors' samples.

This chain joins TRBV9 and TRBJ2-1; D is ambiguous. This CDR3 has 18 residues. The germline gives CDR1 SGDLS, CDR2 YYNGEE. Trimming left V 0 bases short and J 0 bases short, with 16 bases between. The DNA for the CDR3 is TGTGCCAGCAGCGTAGTCCCCCGACGGGCGAGCTCCTACAATGAGCAGTTCTTC. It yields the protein CASSVVPRRASSYNEQFF.

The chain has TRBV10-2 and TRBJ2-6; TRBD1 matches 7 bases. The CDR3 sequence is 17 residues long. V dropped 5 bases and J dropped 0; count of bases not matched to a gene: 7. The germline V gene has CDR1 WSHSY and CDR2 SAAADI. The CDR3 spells CASSTGTETSGANVLTF. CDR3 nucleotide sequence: TGCGCCAGCAGTACCGGGACAGAGACCTCTGGGGCCAACGTCCTGACTTTC.

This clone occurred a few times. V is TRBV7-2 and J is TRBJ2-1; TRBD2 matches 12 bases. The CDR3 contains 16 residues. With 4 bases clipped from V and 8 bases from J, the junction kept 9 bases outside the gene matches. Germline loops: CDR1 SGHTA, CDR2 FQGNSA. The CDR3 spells CASSSPRTSGKDEQFF. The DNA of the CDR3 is TGTGCCAGCAGCTCCCCCAGGACTAGCGGGAAGGATGAGCAGTTCTTC.

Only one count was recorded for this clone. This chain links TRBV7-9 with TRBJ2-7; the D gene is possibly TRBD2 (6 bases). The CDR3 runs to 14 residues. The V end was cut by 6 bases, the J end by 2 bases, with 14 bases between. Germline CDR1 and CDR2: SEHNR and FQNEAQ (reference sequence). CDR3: CASRLASETYEQYF. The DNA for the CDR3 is TGTGCCAGCAGGCTTGCTAGCGAGACCTACGAGCAGTACTTC.

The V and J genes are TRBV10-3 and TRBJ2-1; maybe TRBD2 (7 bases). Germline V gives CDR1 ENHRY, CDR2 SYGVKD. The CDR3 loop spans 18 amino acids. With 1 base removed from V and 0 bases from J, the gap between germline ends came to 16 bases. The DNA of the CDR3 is TGTGCCATCAGTGAGTTGGGGGGGGACAAGAGCTCCTACAATGAGCAGTTCTTC. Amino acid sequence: CAISELGGDKSSYNEQFF.

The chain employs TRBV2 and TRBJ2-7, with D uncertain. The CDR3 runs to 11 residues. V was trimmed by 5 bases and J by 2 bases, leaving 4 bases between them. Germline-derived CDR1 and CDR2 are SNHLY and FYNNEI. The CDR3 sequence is CASSPPYEQYF. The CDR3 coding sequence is TGTGCCAGCAGTCCACCCTACGAGCAGTACTTC.

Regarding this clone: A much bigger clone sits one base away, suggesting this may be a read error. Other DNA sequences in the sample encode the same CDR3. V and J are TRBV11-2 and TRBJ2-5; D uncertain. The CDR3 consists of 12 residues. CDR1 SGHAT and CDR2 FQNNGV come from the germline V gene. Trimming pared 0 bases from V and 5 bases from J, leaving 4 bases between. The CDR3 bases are TGTGCCAGCAGCTTAGATCGTGAGACCCAGTACTTC. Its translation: CASSLDRETQYF.

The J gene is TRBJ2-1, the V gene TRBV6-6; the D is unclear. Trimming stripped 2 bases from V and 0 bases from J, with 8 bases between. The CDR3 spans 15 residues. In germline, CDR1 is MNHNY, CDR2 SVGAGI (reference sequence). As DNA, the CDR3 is TGTGCCAGCAGTTACCCGGTAAGCTCCTACAATGAGCAGTTCTTC. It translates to CASSYPVSSYNEQFF.

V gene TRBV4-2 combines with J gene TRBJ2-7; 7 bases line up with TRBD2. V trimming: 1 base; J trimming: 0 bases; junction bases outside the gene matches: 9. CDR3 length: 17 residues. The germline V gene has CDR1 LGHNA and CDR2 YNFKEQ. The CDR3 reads CASSQGVLAWSSYEQYF. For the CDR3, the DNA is TGTGCCAGCAGCCAAGGAGTACTAGCGTGGAGCTCCTACGAGCAGTACTTC.

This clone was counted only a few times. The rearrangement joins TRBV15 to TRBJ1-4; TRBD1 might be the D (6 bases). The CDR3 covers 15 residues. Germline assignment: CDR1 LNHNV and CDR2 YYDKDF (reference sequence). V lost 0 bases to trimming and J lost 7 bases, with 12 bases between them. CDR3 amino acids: CATSRDRDTGEKLFF. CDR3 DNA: TGTGCCACCAGCAGAGACCGGGACACCGGTGAAAAACTGTTTTTT.

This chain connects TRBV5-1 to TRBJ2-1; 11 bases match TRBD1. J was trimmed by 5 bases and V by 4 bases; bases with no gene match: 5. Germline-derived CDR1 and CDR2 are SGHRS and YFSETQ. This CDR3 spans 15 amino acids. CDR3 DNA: TGCGCCAGCAGCCTAGGACAGGGGGCAAACAATGAGCAGTTCTTC. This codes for CASSLGQGANNEQFF.

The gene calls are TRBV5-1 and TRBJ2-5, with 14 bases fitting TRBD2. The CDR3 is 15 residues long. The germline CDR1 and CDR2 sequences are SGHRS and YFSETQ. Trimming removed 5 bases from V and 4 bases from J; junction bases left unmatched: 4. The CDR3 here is CASRGTSGSAETQYF. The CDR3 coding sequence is TGCGCCAGCAGAGGGACTAGCGGGAGTGCAGAGACCCAGTACTTC. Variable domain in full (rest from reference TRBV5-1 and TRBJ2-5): KAGVTQTPRYLIKTRGQQVTLSCSPISGHRSVSWYQQTPGQGLQFLFEYFSETQRNKGNFPGRFSGRQFSNSRSEMNVSTLELGDSALYLCASRGTSGSAETQYFGPGTRLLVL.

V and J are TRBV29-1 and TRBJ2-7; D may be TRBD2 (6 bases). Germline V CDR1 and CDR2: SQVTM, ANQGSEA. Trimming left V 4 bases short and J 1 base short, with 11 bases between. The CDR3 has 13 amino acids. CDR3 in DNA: TGCAGCGTTGCGGGACTTGATTCCTACGAGCAGTACTTC. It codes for CSVAGLDSYEQYF.

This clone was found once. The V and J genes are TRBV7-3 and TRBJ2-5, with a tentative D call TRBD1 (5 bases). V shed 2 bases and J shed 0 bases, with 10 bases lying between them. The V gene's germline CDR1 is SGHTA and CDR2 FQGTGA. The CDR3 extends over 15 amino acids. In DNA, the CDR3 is TGTGCCAGCAGCTTAGGGGCAGGGAACCAAGAGACCCAGTACTTC. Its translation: CASSLGAGNQETQYF.

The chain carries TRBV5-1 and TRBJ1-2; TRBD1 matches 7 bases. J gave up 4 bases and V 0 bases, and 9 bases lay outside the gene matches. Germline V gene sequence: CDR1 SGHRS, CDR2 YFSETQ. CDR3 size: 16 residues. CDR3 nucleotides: TGCGCCAGCAGCTTGGAAGCTCAGGGGGTGGTCTATGGCTACACCTTC. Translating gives CASSLEAQGVVYGYTF.

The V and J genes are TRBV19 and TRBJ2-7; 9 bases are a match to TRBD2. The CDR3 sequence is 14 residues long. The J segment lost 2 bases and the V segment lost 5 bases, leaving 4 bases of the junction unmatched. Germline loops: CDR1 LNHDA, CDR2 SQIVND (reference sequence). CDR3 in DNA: TGTGCCAGTAGTGTGACTAGCGGCCCCTACGAGCAGTACTTC. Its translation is CASSVTSGPYEQYF.

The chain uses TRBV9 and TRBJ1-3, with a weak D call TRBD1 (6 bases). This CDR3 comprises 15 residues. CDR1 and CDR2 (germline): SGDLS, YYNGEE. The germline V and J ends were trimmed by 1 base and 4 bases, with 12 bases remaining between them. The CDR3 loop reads CASSVRGDWGNTIYF. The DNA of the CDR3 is TGTGCCAGCAGCGTAAGGGGGGACTGGGGAAACACCATATATTTT.

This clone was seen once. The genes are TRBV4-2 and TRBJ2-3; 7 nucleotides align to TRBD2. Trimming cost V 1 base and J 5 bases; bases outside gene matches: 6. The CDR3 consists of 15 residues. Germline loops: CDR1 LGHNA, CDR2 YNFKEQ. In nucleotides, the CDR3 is TGTGCCAGCAGCCAAGGGGGAACTAGCGAAGATACGCAGTATTTT. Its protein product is CASSQGGTSEDTQYF.

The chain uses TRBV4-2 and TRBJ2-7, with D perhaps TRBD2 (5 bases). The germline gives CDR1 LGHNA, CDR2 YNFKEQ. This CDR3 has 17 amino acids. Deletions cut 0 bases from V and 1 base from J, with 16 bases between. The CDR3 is CASSQDQAGRLSYEQYF. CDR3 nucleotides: TGTGCCAGCAGCCAAGATCAGGCGGGTCGTTTATCCTACGAGCAGTACTTC.

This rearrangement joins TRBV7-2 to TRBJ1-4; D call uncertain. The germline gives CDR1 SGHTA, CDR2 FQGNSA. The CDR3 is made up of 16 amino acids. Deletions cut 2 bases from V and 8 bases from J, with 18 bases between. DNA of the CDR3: TGTGCCAGCAGCTTAAACGCCGTACGGGGTGGCGAAAAACTGTTTTTT. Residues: CASSLNAVRGGEKLFF.

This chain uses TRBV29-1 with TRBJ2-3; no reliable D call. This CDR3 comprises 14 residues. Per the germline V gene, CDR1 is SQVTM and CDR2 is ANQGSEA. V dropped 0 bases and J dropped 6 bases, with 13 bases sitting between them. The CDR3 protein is CSVEDTLWFDTQYF. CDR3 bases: TGCAGCGTTGAAGATACGTTATGGTTTGATACGCAGTATTTT.

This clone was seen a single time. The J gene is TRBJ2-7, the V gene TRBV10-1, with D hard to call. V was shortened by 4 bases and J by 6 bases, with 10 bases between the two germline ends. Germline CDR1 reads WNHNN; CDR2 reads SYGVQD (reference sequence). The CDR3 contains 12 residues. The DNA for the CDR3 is TGCGCCAGCAGTGCCGGCATAGCCGAGCAGTACTTC. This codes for CASSAGIAEQYF.

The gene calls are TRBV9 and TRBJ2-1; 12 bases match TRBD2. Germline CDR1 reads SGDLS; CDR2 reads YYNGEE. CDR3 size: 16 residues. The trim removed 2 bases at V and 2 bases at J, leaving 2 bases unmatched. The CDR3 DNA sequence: TGTGCCAGCAGCGTCCTAGCGGGAGGGCCCTACAATGAGCAGTTCTTC. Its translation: CASSVLAGGPYNEQFF.

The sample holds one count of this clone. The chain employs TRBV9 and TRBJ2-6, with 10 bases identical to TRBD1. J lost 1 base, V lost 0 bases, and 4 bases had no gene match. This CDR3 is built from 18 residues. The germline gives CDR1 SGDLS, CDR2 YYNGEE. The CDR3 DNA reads TGTGCCAGCAGCGTAGAGGGACAGGGGTGGTCTGGGGCCAACGTCCTGACTTTC. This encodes CASSVEGQGWSGANVLTF.

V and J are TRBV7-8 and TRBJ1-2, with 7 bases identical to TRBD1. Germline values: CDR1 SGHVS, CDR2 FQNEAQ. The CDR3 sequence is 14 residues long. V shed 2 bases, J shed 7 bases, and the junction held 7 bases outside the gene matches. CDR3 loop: CASSLPGQRGGYTF. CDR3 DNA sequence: TGTGCCAGCAGCTTACCGGGACAGAGGGGTGGCTACACCTTC.

CDR3 region: CASSPRGSRSNEQFF. The CDR3 DNA sequence: TGTGCCAGCAGCCCCCGAGGGTCCAGGTCCAATGAGCAGTTCTTC. The V call is TRBV7-6, the J call TRBJ2-1; D possibly corresponds to TRBD2 (5 bases). CDR1 SGHVS and CDR2 FNYEAQ come from the germline V gene. The CDR3 consists of 15 residues. Deletions cut 5 bases from V and 6 bases from J, with 17 bases between.

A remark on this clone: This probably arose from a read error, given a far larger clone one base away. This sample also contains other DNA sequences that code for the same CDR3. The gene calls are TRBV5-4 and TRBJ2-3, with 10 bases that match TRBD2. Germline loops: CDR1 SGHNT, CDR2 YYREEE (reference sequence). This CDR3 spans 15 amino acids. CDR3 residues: CASSASSGSKDTQYF. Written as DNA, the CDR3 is TGTGCCAGCAGCGCCTCTAGCGGGAGCAAAGATACGCAATATTTT.

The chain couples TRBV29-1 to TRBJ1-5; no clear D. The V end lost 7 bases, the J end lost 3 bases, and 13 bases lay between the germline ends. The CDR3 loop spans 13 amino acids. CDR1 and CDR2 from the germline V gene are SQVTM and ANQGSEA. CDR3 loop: CSASYRNNQPQHF. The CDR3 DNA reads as TGCAGCGCATCGTACAGAAACAATCAGCCCCAGCATTTT.

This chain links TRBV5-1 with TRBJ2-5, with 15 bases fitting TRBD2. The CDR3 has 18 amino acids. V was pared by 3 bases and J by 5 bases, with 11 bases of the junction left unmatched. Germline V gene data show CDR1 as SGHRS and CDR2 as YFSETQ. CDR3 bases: TGCGCCAGCAGCTCGGGGACTAGCGGGAGGATACGTATGGAGACCCAGTACTTC. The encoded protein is CASSSGTSGRIRMETQYF.

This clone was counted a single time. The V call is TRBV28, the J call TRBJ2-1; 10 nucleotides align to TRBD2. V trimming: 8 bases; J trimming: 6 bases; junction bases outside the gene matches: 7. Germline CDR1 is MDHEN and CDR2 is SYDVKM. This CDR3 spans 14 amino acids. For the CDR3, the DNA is TGTGCCAGCCGGACTAGCGGAGGGGGCAATGAGCAGTTCTTC. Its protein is CASRTSGGGNEQFF. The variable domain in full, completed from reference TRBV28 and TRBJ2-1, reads DVKVTQSSRYLVKRTGEKVFLECVQDMDHENMFWYRQDPGLGLRLIYFSYDVKMKEKGDIPEGYSVSREKKERFSLILESASTNQTSMYLCASRTSGGGNEQFFGPGTRLTVL.

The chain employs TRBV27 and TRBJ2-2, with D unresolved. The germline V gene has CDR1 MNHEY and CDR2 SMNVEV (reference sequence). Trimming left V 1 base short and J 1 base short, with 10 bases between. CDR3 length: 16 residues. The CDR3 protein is CASSLFSRMNTGELFF. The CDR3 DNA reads TGTGCCAGCAGTTTATTTAGCAGGATGAACACCGGGGAGCTGTTTTTT.

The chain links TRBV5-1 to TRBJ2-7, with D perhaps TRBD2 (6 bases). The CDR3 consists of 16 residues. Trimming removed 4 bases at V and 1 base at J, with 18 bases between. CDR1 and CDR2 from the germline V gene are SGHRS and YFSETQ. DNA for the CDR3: TGCGCCAGCAGCCCCGCCTTTGCGGGGAGGTCCTACGAGCAGTACTTC. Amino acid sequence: CASSPAFAGRSYEQYF.